The T cell receptor beta chain described here comes from a study of blood T cell repertoires in COVID-19. Study-wide context: COVID-19 samples collected from the United States, Italy and Spain covered acute and convalescent phases. In each case, the material was cDNA or gDNA derived from T cells, B-cell-depleted T cells, or PBMCs.

Germline V lookup: CDR1 WSHSY, CDR2 SAAADI. The CDR3 contains 16 residues. Trimming cost V 0 bases and J 7 bases; bases outside gene matches: 9. Generated by immunoSEQ multiplex PCR, the TCRdb table keeps only in-frame clones and is missing some. The sample yields around 56,000 clones, approximately 80% seen once. The rearrangement links TRBV10-2 to TRBJ2-5, with 9 bases lining up with TRBD1. The sequencing sample was made of peripheral blood. The clonotype originates from an elderly woman with active or convalescent COVID-19. The DNA of the CDR3 is TGCGCCAGCAGTGAGTCTGGGACAGGGTATTCAGGGACCCAGTACTTC. Protein sequence: CASSESGTGYSGTQYF.